What follows are 7 T cell receptor beta chains derived from one specimen sequenced in a study of cytomegalovirus exposure and HLA in healthy donors (dated by TCRdb to 2016 to 2017). Libraries were built with the immunoSEQ multiplex PCR assay. For the multiplex PCR, a mixture combining 60 forward primers for TCR Vbeta segments and 13 reverse primers for TCR Jbeta segments was used. Sourced from immuneACCESS, this table was stored by TCRdb with only in-frame sequences that have V and J called. A share of the clones is absent; for the studies checked, an unresolved V gene accounts for under half, and the remainder has no known explanation. In this sample the table shows about 80,000 clones, approximately 61% of which occur a single time. In total, the top ten clones hold around 6.9% of the sample. Sequencing was performed on PBMCs. These TCRs come from a woman aged 45-60 years in good health and CMV-seropositive.

The CDR3 DNA reads TGTGCCAGTAGTAGTTTAGGGGGCGATGGGGCCAACGTCCTGACTTTC. Its protein is CASSSLGGDGANVLTF. V is TRBV19 and J is TRBJ2-6; 7 bases match TRBD1. The CDR3 length is 16 residues. The J segment lost 3 bases and the V segment lost 4 bases, leaving 6 bases of the junction unmatched. CDR1 and CDR2 from the germline V gene are LNHDA and SQIVND (reference sequence). The full variable domain, with the rest looked up from reference TRBV19 and TRBJ2-6, is DGGITQSPKYLFRKEGQNVTLSCEQNLNHDAMYWYRQDPGQGLRLIYYSQIVNDFQKGDIAEGYSVSREKKESFPLTVTSAQKNPTAFYLCASSSLGGDGANVLTFGAGSRLTVL.

This chain links TRBV5-1 with TRBJ2-1, with 8 bases identical to TRBD2. The germline V gene has CDR1 SGHRS and CDR2 YFSETQ. The CDR3 has 15 amino acids. The V segment lost 3 bases and the J segment 4 bases; nucleotides outside the gene matches: 6. As DNA, the CDR3 is TGCGCCAGCAGCTCGCCGGGAGGGGGTTACAATGAGCAGTTCTTC. Translated: CASSSPGGGYNEQFF.

V gene TRBV5-4 combines with J gene TRBJ2-7, with TRBD2 matching over 9 bases. V dropped 4 bases and J dropped 7; count of bases not matched to a gene: 12. Germline lookup yields CDR1 SGHNT and CDR2 YYREEE (reference sequence). The CDR3 totals 15 residues. The CDR3 region is CASSPRGGLAGEQYV. As DNA, the CDR3 is TGTGCCAGCAGCCCGCGGGGGGGCCTTGCTGGGGAGCAGTACGTC.

J is TRBJ2-1 and V is TRBV28, with D maybe TRBD2 (7 bases). From germline, CDR1 is MDHEN and CDR2 SYDVKM. This CDR3 region has 17 residues. Trimming stripped 4 bases from V and 0 bases from J, with 16 bases between. As DNA, the CDR3 is TGTGCCAGCAGTTCCCCAGCGAGGGGGGGCTCCTACAATGAGCAGTTCTTC. Protein product: CASSSPARGGSYNEQFF. Full variable domain (outside the CDR3, taken from reference TRBV28 and TRBJ2-1): DVKVTQSSRYLVKRTGEKVFLECVQDMDHENMFWYRQDPGLGLRLIYFSYDVKMKEKGDIPEGYSVSREKKERFSLILESASTNQTSMYLCASSSPARGGSYNEQFFGPGTRLTVL.

The V and J genes are TRBV5-1 and TRBJ1-6; TRBD1 is a possible D gene (5 bases). Germline V lookup: CDR1 SGHRS, CDR2 YFSETQ. This CDR3 has 14 amino acids. V was shortened by 7 bases and J by 7 bases, with 15 bases between the two germline ends. The CDR3 loop reads CASQDRRGNSPLHF. In DNA, the CDR3 is TGCGCCAGCCAAGATCGGCGGGGGAATTCACCCCTCCACTTT.

This clone came up a few times. The V gene is TRBV5-1, the J gene TRBJ2-7; 11 bases align to TRBD1. V was clipped by 4 bases and J by 1 base; unmatched bases: 4. This CDR3 has 15 amino acids. CDR1 and CDR2 from the germline V gene are SGHRS and YFSETQ. CDR3 region: CASSARDRGSYEQYF. Here the CDR3 DNA reads TGCGCCAGCAGCGCTAGGGACAGGGGGTCCTACGAGCAGTACTTC.

This chain uses TRBV7-8 with TRBJ2-3, with D possibly TRBD1 on 6 matching bases. Germline lookup yields CDR1 SGHVS and CDR2 FQNEAQ. The CDR3 is made up of 13 amino acids. Trimming took 8 bases from V and 0 from J, leaving 9 bases between them. CDR3 coding DNA: TGTGCCAGCTCAACAGGGAGCACAGATACGCAGTATTTT. Encoded protein: CASSTGSTDTQYF.